Here is one T cell receptor (beta chain) with its context. What it binds is unknown. CDR3 length: 17 residues. CDR1 is SGHTA and CDR2 is FQGNSA in the germline V gene. The data were obtained in a study of CXCR3-negative and CXCR3-positive naive CD8 T cells. Overall study: There were approximately 140 million TRB reads altogether, and each library had about 1.5 +/- 0.3 million of them. Study-level points and caveats: Comparison of naive cells showed more hydrophobic TRB CDR3s in CXCR3-positive than in CXCR3-negative naive cells.

Libraries were UMI-labeled 5' RACE TRB cDNA. TCRdb re-called the 5' RACE reads, yielding one record per CDR3 amino acid sequence without DNA. Its table lists around 61,000 distinct CDR3 sequences. The receptor was derived from a human donor in good health. Some clones in this sample may be carry-over from other donors' samples. The J gene is TRBJ2-3, the V gene TRBV7-2; the TRBD1 assignment by TCRdb is unverifiable without DNA. The sample taken for sequencing was naive CXCR3+ CD8+ T cells from blood. Sample subset: CD45RO-CCR7+CD27+CD95- naive CD8+ T cells expressing CXCR3 (TNR3+). CDR3 region: CASSLGPPGQGADTQYF.